A single sample gave rise to the 17 T cell receptor beta chains below, sequenced in a study of cytomegalovirus exposure and HLA in healthy donors. Both 60 Vbeta primers and 13 Jbeta primers went into the PCR. Sequenced by immunoSEQ multiplex PCR; TCRdb stores in-frame clones only, minus some. The sample lists about 100,000 clones, around 67% occurring once. The sequenced material came from PBMCs. Every receptor here comes from a woman between 40 and 55 years old in good health and CMV-seropositive.

This clone came up once. The chain joins TRBV5-1 to TRBJ2-1; TRBD2 aligns across 7 bases. V dropped 9 bases and J dropped 7; count of bases not matched to a gene: 13. The CDR3 runs 14 residues. The germline V gene has CDR1 SGHRS and CDR2 YFSETQ. CDR3 amino acids: CATGGSRGGNEQFF. CDR3 coding DNA: TGCGCCACCGGGGGGTCGAGGGGCGGAAATGAGCAGTTCTTC. Variable domain in full (rest from reference TRBV5-1 and TRBJ2-1): KAGVTQTPRYLIKTRGQQVTLSCSPISGHRSVSWYQQTPGQGLQFLFEYFSETQRNKGNFPGRFSGRQFSNSRSEMNVSTLELGDSALYLCATGGSRGGNEQFFGPGTRLTVL.

In DNA, the CDR3 is TGTGCCTGGGGCGGTGTGCCTGGAAACACCATATATTTT. Amino acid sequence: CAWGGVPGNTIYF. The chain couples TRBV30 to TRBJ1-3, with D hard to call. This CDR3 spans 13 amino acids. The V gene's germline CDR1 is GTSNPN and CDR2 SVGIG (reference sequence). V lost 5 bases to trimming and J lost 2 bases, with 10 bases between them.

This clone was counted a single time. This chain uses TRBV7-2 with TRBJ1-2; 7 bases fit TRBD1. V lost 5 bases, J lost 4 bases, and 10 bases stayed unmatched. Looked up from germline, CDR1 is SGHTA and CDR2 is FQGNSA. The CDR3 length is 15 residues. The CDR3 DNA is TGTGCCAGCAGCCTAGGAGGGGGCGCTGGCTATGGCTACACCTTC. It is translated as CASSLGGGAGYGYTF.

Points on this clone: Germline and junction disagree at one end, which may indicate a read error. V and J are TRBV7-7 and TRBJ2-1; D possibly corresponds to TRBD1 (6 bases). This CDR3 contains 15 residues. The germline V gene encodes CDR1 SSHAT and CDR2 FNYEAQ (reference sequence). The CDR3 here is CASSLGGVDSGGQFF. The CDR3 DNA reads as TGTGCTAGCAGTCTAGGGGGAGTGGACTCCGGCGGGCAGTTCTTC.

V is TRBV10-3 and J is TRBJ1-2, with D possibly being TRBD1 (5 bases). The CDR3 loop spans 13 amino acids. Germline values: CDR1 ENHRY, CDR2 SYGVKD. V lost 3 bases and J lost 4, with 9 bases in between. CDR3 region: CAISDRDSYGYTF. The CDR3, as DNA: TGTGCCATCAGTGACAGGGACTCCTATGGCTACACCTTC.

This chain joins TRBV5-1 and TRBJ2-1, with 10 bases that match TRBD1. The CDR3 consists of 15 residues. In germline, CDR1 is SGHRS, CDR2 YFSETQ. V lost 9 bases to trimming and J lost 1 base; unmatched junction nucleotides: 7. This chain's CDR3 is CATGTGVGSYNEQFF. CDR3 bases: TGCGCCACCGGGACAGGGGTTGGGTCCTACAATGAGCAGTTCTTC.

The V and J genes are TRBV14 and TRBJ2-5; D is undetermined. Trimming removed 3 bases at V and 5 bases at J, with 4 bases between. The germline gives CDR1 SGHDN, CDR2 FVKESK. The CDR3 spans 11 residues. This chain's CDR3 is CASSQSETQYF. The CDR3 nucleotides are TGTGCCAGCAGCCAGTCGGAGACCCAGTACTTC.

This clone appeared a few times. The CDR3 DNA is TGTGCCAGCAGTTACTCACAGGTCTTTGGGGCTTACGAGCAGTACTTC. Translation gives CASSYSQVFGAYEQYF. The chain has TRBV6-5 and TRBJ2-7; D possibly corresponds to TRBD1 (5 bases). The germline gives CDR1 MNHEY, CDR2 SVGAGI. The length of the CDR3 is 16 residues. Between the trimmed V and J ends, which lost 0 bases and 4 bases, there was a span of 16 bases.

This clone was recorded a few times. In DNA, the CDR3 is TGCGCCAGCAGCGCGGGGTTCCTGAACACTGAAGCTTTCTTT. It yields the protein CASSAGFLNTEAFF. The chain links TRBV5-1 to TRBJ1-1; D not resolved. This CDR3 contains 14 residues. Germline V lookup: CDR1 SGHRS, CDR2 YFSETQ. Trimming left V 4 bases short and J 0 bases short, with 10 bases between.

For the CDR3, the DNA is TGTGCCTGGAGTGGACGCCTAGGACTAGCGGGGGGGCTGATACCAAAGACCCAGTACTTC. Translated: CAWSGRLGLAGGLIPKTQYF. The V gene is TRBV30, the J gene TRBJ2-5; 15 bases align to TRBD2. V gave up 1 base and J gave up 6 bases; unmatched junction bases: 18. The CDR3 length is 20 residues. Germline-derived CDR1 and CDR2 are GTSNPN and SVGIG (reference sequence).

The DNA for the CDR3 is TGTGCCAGTAGTATCGGGACTAGCGGCAGCTCCTACAATGAGCAGTTCTTC. It yields the protein CASSIGTSGSSYNEQFF. The chain has TRBV19 and TRBJ2-1, with 11 bases lining up with TRBD2. This CDR3 spans 17 amino acids. The junction had 4 bases not matched to a gene; V was cut back by 3 bases and J by 0 bases. Per the germline V gene, CDR1 is LNHDA and CDR2 is SQIVND (reference sequence). The complete variable domain, with remaining parts taken from reference TRBV19 and TRBJ2-1, reads DGGITQSPKYLFRKEGQNVTLSCEQNLNHDAMYWYRQDPGQGLRLIYYSQIVNDFQKGDIAEGYSVSREKKESFPLTVTSAQKNPTAFYLCASSIGTSGSSYNEQFFGPGTRLTVL.

The rearrangement uses TRBV19 and TRBJ2-3; a weak D match, TRBD1 (5 bases). The CDR3 is 14 residues long. Trimming took 7 bases from V and 6 from J, leaving 17 bases between them. The germline V gene has CDR1 LNHDA and CDR2 SQIVND (reference sequence). The CDR3 nucleotides are TGTGCCAGTAAAGTAGGGGTCTCATCCGATACGCAGTATTTT. Protein product: CASKVGVSSDTQYF.

V usage is TRBV7-2 and J usage is TRBJ2-5; unclear D gene. Germline CDR1 is SGHTA and CDR2 is FQGNSA. V was trimmed by 0 bases and J by 11 bases, leaving 10 bases between them. CDR3 length equals 12 residues. CDR3 residues: CASSLANSFQYF. The CDR3 DNA reads as TGTGCCAGCAGCTTAGCAAACTCCTTTCAGTACTTC.

The rearrangement joins TRBV11-2 to TRBJ2-1; possibly TRBD2 for D (5 bases). Germline V gives CDR1 SGHAT, CDR2 FQNNGV. There are 15 residues in the CDR3. The V and J ends lost 1 base and 6 bases respectively, with 13 bases between them. DNA of the CDR3: TGTGCCAGCAGCTTAGTTTTGCTAGCTCGCAATGAGCAGTTCTTC. Protein product: CASSLVLLARNEQFF.

This chain links TRBV6-6 with TRBJ1-6; TRBD1 is a possible D gene (6 bases). CDR1 is MNHNY and CDR2 is SVGAGI in the germline V gene (reference sequence). Trimming pared 7 bases from V and 9 bases from J, leaving 10 bases between. The CDR3 length is 12 residues. CDR3 sequence (DNA): TGTGCCAGCAAGTCACAGGGTTCACCCCTCCACTTT. The encoded protein is CASKSQGSPLHF.

This clone was counted a few times. The chain is built from TRBV5-1 and TRBJ2-3; 7 bases map to TRBD2. The CDR3 consists of 13 residues. The germline gives CDR1 SGHRS, CDR2 YFSETQ. After removal of 2 bases from V and 8 bases from J, the junction contained 5 bases not matched to a gene. The CDR3 DNA reads as TGCGCCAGCAGCTTCCGGGAGGTTCGTACGCAGTATTTT. Amino acids: CASSFREVRTQYF.

This clone was seen once. This sequence joins TRBV19 and TRBJ1-4, with a tentative D call TRBD1 (5 bases). Trimming cost V 3 bases and J 8 bases, with 13 bases left between them. The CDR3 consists of 14 residues. Germline V gene lookup returns CDR1 LNHDA and CDR2 SQIVND (reference sequence). CDR3 amino acids: CASSMAGHYEKLFF. CDR3 DNA: TGTGCCAGTAGTATGGCAGGGCACTACGAAAAACTGTTTTTT.